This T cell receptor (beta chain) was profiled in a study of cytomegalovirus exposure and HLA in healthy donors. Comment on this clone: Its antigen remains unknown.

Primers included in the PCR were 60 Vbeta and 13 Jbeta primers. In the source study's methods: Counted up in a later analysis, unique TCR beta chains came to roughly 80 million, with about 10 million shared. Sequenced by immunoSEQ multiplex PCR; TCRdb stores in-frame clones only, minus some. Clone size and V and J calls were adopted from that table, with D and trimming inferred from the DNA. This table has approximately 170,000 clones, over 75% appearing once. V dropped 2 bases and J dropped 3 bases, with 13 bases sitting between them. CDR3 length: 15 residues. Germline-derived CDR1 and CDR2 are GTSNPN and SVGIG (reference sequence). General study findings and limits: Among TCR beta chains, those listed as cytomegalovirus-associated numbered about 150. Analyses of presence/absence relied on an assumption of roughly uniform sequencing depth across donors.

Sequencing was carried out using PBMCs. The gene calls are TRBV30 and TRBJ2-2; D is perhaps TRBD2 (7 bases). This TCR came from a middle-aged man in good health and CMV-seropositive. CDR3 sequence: CAWSIRRGHTGELFF. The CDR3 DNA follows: TGTGCCTGGAGTATAAGGCGGGGGCACACCGGGGAGCTGTTTTTT.